This T cell receptor (beta chain) was identified during a study of CD8+ T cells in alopecia areata. Treatment described: oral pan-JAK inhibitor, 5-10 mg twice daily. The CDR3 contains 14 residues. The germline CDR1 and CDR2 sequences are SNHLY and FYNNEI. V was trimmed by 7 bases and J by 8 bases, leaving 15 bases between them. The sequencing template was cDNA reverse transcribed from extracted RNA. Profiling relied on immunoSEQ multiplex PCR, and the TCRdb table lists in-frame clones only, not all of them. The repertoire includes over 200,000 clones, around 65% of them detected once, and about 4.2% sits in the top ten.

The sample consisted of CD4+ T cells sorted from blood, taken at week 4, from a patient treated with tofacitinib. V and J are TRBV2 and TRBJ1-6; D possibly corresponds to TRBD1 (6 bases). The source of this sequence is a human donor with alopecia areata. CDR3 region: CASKKQGIDSPLHF. Here the CDR3 DNA reads TGTGCCAGCAAGAAACAGGGAATAGATTCACCCCTCCACTTT.